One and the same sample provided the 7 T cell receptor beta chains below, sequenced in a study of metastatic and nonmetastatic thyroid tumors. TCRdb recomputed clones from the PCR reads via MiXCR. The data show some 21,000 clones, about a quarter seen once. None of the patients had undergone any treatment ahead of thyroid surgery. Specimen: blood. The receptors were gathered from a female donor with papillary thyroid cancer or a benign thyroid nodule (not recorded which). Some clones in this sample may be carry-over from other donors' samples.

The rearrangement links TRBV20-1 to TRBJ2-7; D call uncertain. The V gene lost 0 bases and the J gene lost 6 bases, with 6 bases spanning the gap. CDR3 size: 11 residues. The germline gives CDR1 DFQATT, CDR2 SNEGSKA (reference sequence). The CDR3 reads CSARDPPEQYF. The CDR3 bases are TGCAGTGCTAGAGATCCCCCCGAGCAGTACTTC.

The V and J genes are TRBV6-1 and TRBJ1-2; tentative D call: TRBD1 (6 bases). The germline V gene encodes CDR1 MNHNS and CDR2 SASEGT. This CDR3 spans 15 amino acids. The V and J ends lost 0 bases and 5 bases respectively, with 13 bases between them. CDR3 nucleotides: TGTGCCAGCAGTGAAGCGTCCCAGGGGAGGTATGGCTACACCTTC. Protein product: CASSEASQGRYGYTF.

In nucleotides, the CDR3 is TGTGCCAGCAGCCAAGGGGACCGTCCTTCCTACGAGCAGTACTTC. It yields the protein CASSQGDRPSYEQYF. This chain links TRBV9 with TRBJ2-7, with D possibly called TRBD1 or TRBD2 (5 bases each). The CDR3 has 15 amino acids. Germline CDR1 is SGDLS and CDR2 is YYNGEE. V lost 4 bases and J 1 base, leaving 15 bases between the germline ends.

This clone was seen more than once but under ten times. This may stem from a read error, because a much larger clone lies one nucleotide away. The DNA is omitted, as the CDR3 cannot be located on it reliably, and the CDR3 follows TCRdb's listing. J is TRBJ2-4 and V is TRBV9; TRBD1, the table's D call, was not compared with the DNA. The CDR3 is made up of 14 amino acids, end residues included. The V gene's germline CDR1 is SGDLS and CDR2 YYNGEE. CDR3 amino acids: CASSVGWGPGIQCF.

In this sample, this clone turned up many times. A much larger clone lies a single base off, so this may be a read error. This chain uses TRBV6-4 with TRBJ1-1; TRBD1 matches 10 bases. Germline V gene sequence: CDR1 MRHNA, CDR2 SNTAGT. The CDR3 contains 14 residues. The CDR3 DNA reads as TGTGCCAGCAAACCGGGACAGGGGAACACTGAAGCTTCCTTT. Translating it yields CASKPGQGNTEASF.

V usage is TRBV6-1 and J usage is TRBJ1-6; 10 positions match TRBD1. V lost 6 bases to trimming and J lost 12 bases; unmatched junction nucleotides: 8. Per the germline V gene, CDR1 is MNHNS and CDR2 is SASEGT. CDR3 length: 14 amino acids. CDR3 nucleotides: TGTGCCAGCAGAGGGACAGGGGAGTTGGTACCCCTCCACTTT. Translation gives CASRGTGELVPLHF.

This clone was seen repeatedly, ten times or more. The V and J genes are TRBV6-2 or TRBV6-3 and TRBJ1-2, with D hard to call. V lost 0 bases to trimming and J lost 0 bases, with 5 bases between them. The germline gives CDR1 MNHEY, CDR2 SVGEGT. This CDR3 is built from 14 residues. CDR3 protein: CASSYSSANYGYTF. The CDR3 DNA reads TGTGCCAGCAGTTACTCTTCAGCTAACTATGGCTACACCTTC.